The 8 T cell receptor beta chains listed next were all sequenced from one sample in a study of blood T cell repertoires in COVID-19. Clones were sequenced by immunoSEQ multiplex PCR, and TCRdb holds only the in-frame ones, with some missing. The table has some 230,000 clones, 70% to 85% seen once. Source material: PBMCs or T cells enriched from blood (not recorded which). These receptors all stem from a middle-aged woman with acute COVID-19.

The rearrangement joins TRBV19 to TRBJ2-1, with 7 positions matching TRBD2. The length of the CDR3 is 15 residues. J lost 7 bases, V lost 3 bases, and 9 bases had no gene match. Germline V gene data show CDR1 as LNHDA and CDR2 as SQIVND (reference sequence). CDR3 bases: TGTGCCAGTAGTATTCTGGCGGGAGCAGAAAATGAGCAGTTCTTC. Protein sequence: CASSILAGAENEQFF. Full variable domain (outside the CDR3, taken from reference TRBV19 and TRBJ2-1): DGGITQSPKYLFRKEGQNVTLSCEQNLNHDAMYWYRQDPGQGLRLIYYSQIVNDFQKGDIAEGYSVSREKKESFPLTVTSAQKNPTAFYLCASSILAGAENEQFFGPGTRLTVL.

V and J are TRBV11-1 and TRBJ2-5; TRBD2 matches 8 bases. The germline gives CDR1 SGHAT, CDR2 FQDESV (reference sequence). V shed 6 bases, J shed 7 bases, and the junction held 10 bases outside the gene matches. The CDR3 loop spans 14 amino acids. The CDR3 region has the DNA TGTGCCAGCAGTCCGCCGGGGGGGCGAGGGACCCAGTACTTC. Translated: CASSPPGGRGTQYF. The variable domain in full, with the rest retrieved from reference TRBV11-1 and TRBJ2-5, is EAEVAQSPRYKITEKSQAVAFWCDPISGHATLYWYRQILGQGPELLVQFQDESVVDDSQLPKDRFSAERLKGVDSTLKIQPAELGDSAMYLCASSPPGGRGTQYFGPGTRLLVL.

A few counts support this clone. Other DNA sequences in the sample encode the same CDR3. This rearrangement joins TRBV5-1 to TRBJ2-7, with D perhaps matching TRBD1 (6 bases). Deletions cut 4 bases from V and 3 bases from J, with 11 bases between. Germline lookup yields CDR1 SGHRS and CDR2 YFSETQ. This CDR3 contains 13 residues. The CDR3 reads CASSPTGNYEQYF. DNA of the CDR3: TGCGCCAGCAGCCCTACAGGGAACTACGAGCAGTACTTC.

V usage is TRBV19 and J usage is TRBJ2-7; D perhaps matches TRBD2 (7 bases). The germline CDR1 and CDR2 sequences are LNHDA and SQIVND (reference sequence). The CDR3 is 14 residues long. Trimming left V 3 bases short and J 5 bases short, with 14 bases between. The CDR3 protein is CASSIKGGRHEQYF. The DNA of the CDR3 is TGTGCCAGTAGTATTAAGGGGGGGCGGCACGAGCAGTACTTC.

This chain uses TRBV30 with TRBJ2-1; 14 bases agree with TRBD2. Germline trimming cut 3 bases from V and 0 bases from J; bases unmatched to any gene: 10. The CDR3 sequence is 19 residues long. Germline V lookup: CDR1 GTSNPN, CDR2 SVGIG (reference sequence). CDR3 in DNA: TGTGCCTGGAGGGGGGGGACTAGCGGGAGACCCAGCTCCTACAATGAGCAGTTCTTC. It specifies CAWRGGTSGRPSSYNEQFF.

This clone has only one observation. Distinct nucleotide sequences in the sample also encode this CDR3. The chain uses TRBV18 and TRBJ1-2, with 8 bases lining up with TRBD1. The V gene's germline CDR1 is KGHSH and CDR2 LQKENI. V dropped 6 bases and J dropped 4; count of bases not matched to a gene: 10. The CDR3 is 15 amino acids. The DNA of the CDR3 is TGTGCCAGCTCCCCTCGGGCAGGGGGCGGCTATGGCTACACCTTC. This codes for CASSPRAGGGYGYTF.

The V and J genes are TRBV25-1 and TRBJ1-2; D might be TRBD1 (5 bases). CDR3 size: 13 residues. The V gene lost 2 bases and the J gene lost 2 bases, with 6 bases spanning the gap. Germline V gene lookup returns CDR1 MGHDK and CDR2 SYGVNS. DNA for the CDR3: TGTGCCAGCAGTGAAACAGGAAACTATGGCTACACCTTC. It specifies CASSETGNYGYTF.

The chain is built from TRBV7-2 and TRBJ1-6, with 7 bases that match TRBD1. Germline V gene data show CDR1 as SGHTA and CDR2 as FQGNSA. V was clipped by 2 bases and J by 7 bases; unmatched bases: 8. This CDR3 has 16 residues. The CDR3 DNA reads as TGTGCCAGCAGCTTATTAGGCTTGGGACAGAATTCACCCCTCCACTTT. Translated, it gives CASSLLGLGQNSPLHF.